This is a list of T cell receptor beta chains from one sample in a study of OX40 agonist ivuxolimab in advanced cancers. TCRdb keeps only in-frame clones here, not all; method: immunoSEQ multiplex PCR. The table has just over 25,000 clones, 70% to 90% seen once; the top ten hold around 16%. Sample: CD4+ or CD8+ T cells sorted from blood, taken in a trial of the OX40 agonist ivuxolimab. These receptors were taken from an adult with an advanced solid tumor such as melanoma, head and neck, liver or kidney cancer. CDR3s include the opening cysteine and the closing phenylalanine or tryptophan. Some rows mark clone size as missing; the rest say once, few, many or name a class of expanded clone.

-	TRBV13	15	TRBJ1-4	CASSLGFSTNEKLFF
once	TRBV19	13	TRBJ2-2	CASSIAVSGELFF
-	TRBV7-9	12	TRBJ2-2	CASSLLTGELFF
-	TRBV15	15	TRBJ2-7	CATSGRGLAGYEQYF
-	TRBV27	15	TRBJ1-5	CASSFAYNGNQPQHF
-	TRBV7-2	15	TRBJ2-7	CASSNGGAKGSEQYF
-	TRBV7-2	14	TRBJ2-3	CASFGLAGTLTQYF
-	TRBV7-6	15	TRBJ1-1	CASSLGQGGLAEAFF
-	TRBV5-6	14	TRBJ2-3	CASSLMRVPDTQYF
-	TRBV7-2	15	TRBJ2-3	CASSQTSGQTDTQYF
-	TRBV27	14	TRBJ2-2	CASRSGSNTGELFF
-	TRBV12-5	15	TRBJ2-5	CAREMGQAGGETQYF
-	TRBV7-9	14	TRBJ2-4	CASSSPWGLNIQYF
once	TRBV18	14	TRBJ2-1	CASSLPDRDNEQFF
-	TRBV27	12	TRBJ1-2	CASSDHSRGYTF
-	TRBV13	15	TRBJ2-7	CASSLGLGTSYEQYF